Sequencing of this T cell receptor (beta chain) was carried out in a study of blood T cell repertoires in COVID-19. On the study more broadly: COVID-19 samples from acute and convalescent phases originated in the United States, Italy and Spain.

Individuals drawn from about two dozen US areas were roughly 18 to 100 years old. Sequencing was performed with immunoSEQ multiplex PCR; in TCRdb, only in-frame clones are kept and a portion is missing. The data show approximately 240,000 clones, 86% seen once. V lost 2 bases and J lost 7, with 18 bases in between. The germline CDR1 and CDR2 sequences are LGHDT and YNNKEL (reference sequence). The CDR3 contains 16 residues. The TCR sequence derives from a woman aged 45-59 years in a cohort exposed to, infected with or recovered from COVID-19 (not recorded which). Sequencing used PBMCs or T cells enriched from blood (not recorded which). The chain couples TRBV3-1 (or the pseudogene TRBV3-2) to TRBJ1-5; D is uncertain. For the CDR3, the DNA is TGTGCCAGCAGCCAACTAGCGGACCTTCCACCGCAGCCCCAGCATTTT. Protein sequence: CASSQLADLPPQPQHF.